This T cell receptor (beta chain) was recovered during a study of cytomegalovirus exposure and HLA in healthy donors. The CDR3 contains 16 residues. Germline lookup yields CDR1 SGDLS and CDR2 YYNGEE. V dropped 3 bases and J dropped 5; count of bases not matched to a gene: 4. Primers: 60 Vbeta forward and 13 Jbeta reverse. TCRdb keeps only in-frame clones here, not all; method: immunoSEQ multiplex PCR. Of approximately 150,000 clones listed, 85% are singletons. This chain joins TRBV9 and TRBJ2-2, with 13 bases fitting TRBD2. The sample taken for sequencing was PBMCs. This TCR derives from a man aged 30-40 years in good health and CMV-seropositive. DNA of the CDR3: TGTGCCAGCAGCGAGGGACTAGCGGGAAGGACCGGGGAGCTGTTTTTT. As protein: CASSEGLAGRTGELFF.